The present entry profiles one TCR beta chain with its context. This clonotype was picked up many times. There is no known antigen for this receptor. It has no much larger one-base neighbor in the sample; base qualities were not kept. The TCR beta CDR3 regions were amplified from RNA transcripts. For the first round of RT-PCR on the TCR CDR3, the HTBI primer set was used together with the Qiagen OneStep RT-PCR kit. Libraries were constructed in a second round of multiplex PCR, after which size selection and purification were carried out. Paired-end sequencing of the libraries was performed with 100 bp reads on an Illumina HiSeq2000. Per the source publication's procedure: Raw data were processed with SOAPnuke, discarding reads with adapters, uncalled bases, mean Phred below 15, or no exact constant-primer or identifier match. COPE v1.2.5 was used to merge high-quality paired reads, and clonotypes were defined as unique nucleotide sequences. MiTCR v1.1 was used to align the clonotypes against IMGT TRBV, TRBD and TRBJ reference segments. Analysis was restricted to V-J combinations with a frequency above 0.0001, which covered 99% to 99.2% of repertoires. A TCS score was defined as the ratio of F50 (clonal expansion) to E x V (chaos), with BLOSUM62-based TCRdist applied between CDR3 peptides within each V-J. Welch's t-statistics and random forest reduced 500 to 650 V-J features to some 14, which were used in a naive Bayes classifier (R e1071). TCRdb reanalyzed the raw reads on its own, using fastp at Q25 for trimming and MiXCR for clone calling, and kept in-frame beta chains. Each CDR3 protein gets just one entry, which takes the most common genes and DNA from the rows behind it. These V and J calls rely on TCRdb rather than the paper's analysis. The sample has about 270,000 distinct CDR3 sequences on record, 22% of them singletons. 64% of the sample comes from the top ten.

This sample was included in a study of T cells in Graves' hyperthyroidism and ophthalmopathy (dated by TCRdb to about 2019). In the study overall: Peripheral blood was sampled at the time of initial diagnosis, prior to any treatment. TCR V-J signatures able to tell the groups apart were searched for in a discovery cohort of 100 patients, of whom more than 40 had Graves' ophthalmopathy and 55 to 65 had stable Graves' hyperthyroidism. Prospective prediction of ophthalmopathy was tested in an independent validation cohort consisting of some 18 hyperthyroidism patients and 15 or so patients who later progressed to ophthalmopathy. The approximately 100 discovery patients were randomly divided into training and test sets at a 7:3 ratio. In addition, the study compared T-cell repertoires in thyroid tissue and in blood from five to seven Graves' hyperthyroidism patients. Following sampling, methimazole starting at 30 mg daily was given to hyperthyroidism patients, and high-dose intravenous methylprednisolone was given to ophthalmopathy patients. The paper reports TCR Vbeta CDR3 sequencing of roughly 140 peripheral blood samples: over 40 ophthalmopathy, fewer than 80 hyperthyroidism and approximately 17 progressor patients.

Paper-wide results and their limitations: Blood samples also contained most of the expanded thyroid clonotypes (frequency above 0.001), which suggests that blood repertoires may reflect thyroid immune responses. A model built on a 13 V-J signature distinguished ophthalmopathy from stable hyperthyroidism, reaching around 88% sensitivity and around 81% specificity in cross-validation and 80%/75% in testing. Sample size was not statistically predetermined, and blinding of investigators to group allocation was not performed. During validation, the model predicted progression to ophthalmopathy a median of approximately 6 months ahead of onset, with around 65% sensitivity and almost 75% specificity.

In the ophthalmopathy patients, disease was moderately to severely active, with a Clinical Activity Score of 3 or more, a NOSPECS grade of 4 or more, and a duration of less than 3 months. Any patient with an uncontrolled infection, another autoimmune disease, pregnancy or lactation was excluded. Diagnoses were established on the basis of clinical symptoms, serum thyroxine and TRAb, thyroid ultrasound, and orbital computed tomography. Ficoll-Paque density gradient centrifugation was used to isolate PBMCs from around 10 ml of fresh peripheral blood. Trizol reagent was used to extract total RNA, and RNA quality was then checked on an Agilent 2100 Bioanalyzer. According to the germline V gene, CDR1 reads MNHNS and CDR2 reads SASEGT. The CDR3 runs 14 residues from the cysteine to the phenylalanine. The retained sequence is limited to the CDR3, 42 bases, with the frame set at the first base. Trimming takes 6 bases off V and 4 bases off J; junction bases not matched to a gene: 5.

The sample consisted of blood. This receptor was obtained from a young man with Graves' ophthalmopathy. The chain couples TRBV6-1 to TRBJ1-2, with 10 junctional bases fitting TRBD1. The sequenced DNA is TGTGCCAGCAGGTCCGGGACAGGGGCCTATGGCTACACCTTC. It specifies CASRSGTGAYGYTF.